The clone carrying this T cell receptor (beta chain) appeared many times. Its antigen is not known. The sample's time point: newly diagnosed GD, antithyroid drugs for less than 3 months. There was RNA extracted from PBMCs, and the TCR library was made from it. Graves' disease diagnosis relied on American Thyroid Association guidelines. Libraries of TCR beta came from iRepertoire HTBI primers plus Arm-PCR of CDR3 regions. Each CDR3 protein gets one entry after TCRdb re-called the multiplex PCR reads with MiXCR. The sample yields some 410,000 distinct CDR3 sequences, roughly 15% seen once. The entry originates in a study of regulatory T cells in long-lasting Graves disease. Study findings and constraints: Whereas 966 public clonotypes were shared by new patients, persistent patients shared more, at a few thousand. Under persistent disease, TRBV28, TRBJ1-2 and TRBJ2-5 were used preferentially. For persistent Graves' patients, TCR diversity was lower than for newly diagnosed ones.

This CDR3 has 13 residues. Germline assignment: CDR1 MDHEN and CDR2 SYDVKM. V gave up 8 bases and J gave up 1 base, with 11 bases separating them. The sample also formed part of further work on T cells in Graves' hyperthyroidism and ophthalmopathy.

This sequence joins TRBV28 and TRBJ1-2; no definite D call. The starting material was peripheral blood mononuclear cells (PBMCs), obtained at new diagnosis, from a patient treated with antithyroid drugs. This TCR came from a woman aged 25 to 45 with Graves disease. CDR3 sequence reads: CASSNDHNYGYTF. DNA of the CDR3: TGTGCCAGCTCCAATGATCATAACTATGGCTACACCTTC.